A single sample gave rise to the 28 T cell receptor beta chains below, sequenced in a study of T cell responses to AZD1222 COVID-19 vaccine. Repertoires were generated with immunoSEQ multiplex PCR, while TCRdb's copy carries only in-frame clones and drops some. The sample comprises about 160,000 clones, around 90% of which are singletons, and roughly 3.1% rests with the top ten. Here the sequenced sample was peripheral blood, taken 28 days after the second AZD1222 dose. The origin of the receptors is an adult who received the AZD1222 COVID-19 vaccine.

The chain joins TRBV7-2 to TRBJ2-7, with D possibly matching TRBD2 (5 bases). Trimming stripped 1 base from V and 4 bases from J, with 11 bases between. The CDR3 totals 14 residues. Germline V gene sequence: CDR1 SGHTA, CDR2 FQGNSA. CDR3 nucleotide sequence: TGTGCCAGCAGCTTAGAAGAGGGAATTTACGAGCAGTACTTC. This gives the protein CASSLEEGIYEQYF.

V usage is TRBV5-1 and J usage is TRBJ2-2, with a possible D match to TRBD2 (5 bases). CDR1 and CDR2 (germline): SGHRS, YFSETQ. The germline V and J ends were trimmed by 0 bases and 3 bases, with 6 bases remaining between them. This CDR3 has 14 amino acids. The CDR3 loop reads CASSLEGDTGELFF. Written as DNA, the CDR3 is TGCGCCAGCAGCTTGGAGGGAGACACCGGGGAGCTGTTTTTT.

The V gene is TRBV5-6, the J gene TRBJ2-7, with 7 bases that match TRBD2. With 0 bases clipped from V and 4 bases from J, the junction kept 7 bases outside the gene matches. The V gene's germline CDR1 is SGHDT and CDR2 YYEEEE. This CDR3 has 15 amino acids. This chain's CDR3 is CASSLGAGVGYEQYF. CDR3 nucleotide sequence: TGTGCCAGCAGCTTGGGGGCGGGAGTAGGGTACGAGCAGTACTTC.

The chain combines TRBV30 with TRBJ1-6; tentatively, D is TRBD1 (6 bases). The germline V gene has CDR1 GTSNPN and CDR2 SVGIG (reference sequence). Trimming removed 0 bases from V and 4 bases from J, with 10 bases in between. The CDR3 length is 15 residues. The CDR3 region has the DNA TGTGCCTGGAGTGTGAATCAGGGGTATAATTCACCCCTCCACTTT. Translating gives CAWSVNQGYNSPLHF.

The DNA for the CDR3 is TGTGCCTGGAGTGTACGGCAGGGTGGCACTGAAGCTTTCTTT. Translated: CAWSVRQGGTEAFF. The genes are TRBV30 and TRBJ1-1, with TRBD1 as a possible D gene (5 bases). With 0 bases removed from V and 4 bases from J, the gap between germline ends came to 12 bases. CDR3 size: 14 residues. Germline CDR1 GTSNPN, CDR2 SVGIG (reference sequence).

The chain links TRBV27 to TRBJ1-2; D is possibly TRBD1 (6 bases). V lost 5 bases, J lost 7 bases, and 23 bases lay in between. This CDR3 region has 16 residues. Per the germline V gene, CDR1 is MNHEY and CDR2 is SMNVEV (reference sequence). The CDR3 bases are TGTGCCAGCAGTCCCAACCCCCAGGGGAGAAGTGGTGGCTACACCTTC. Translation: CASSPNPQGRSGGYTF.

This clone was detected many times. J is TRBJ2-1 and V is TRBV7-9; TRBD2 aligns across 7 bases. This CDR3 region has 15 residues. Germline V gene data show CDR1 as SEHNR and CDR2 as FQNEAQ (reference sequence). The V gene end was trimmed by 0 bases and the J gene end by 5 bases; junction bases not matched to a gene: 4. CDR3 region: CASSLARLADNEQFF. The CDR3 bases are TGTGCCAGCAGCTTAGCGCGCCTAGCGGACAATGAGCAGTTCTTC.

The J gene is TRBJ1-3, the V gene TRBV19, with 7 positions matching TRBD1. From germline, CDR1 is LNHDA and CDR2 SQIVND (reference sequence). V gave up 5 bases and J gave up 0 bases; unmatched junction bases: 7. This CDR3 region has 16 residues. This CDR3 reads CASSSPGQISGNTIYF. Written as DNA, the CDR3 is TGTGCCAGTAGTTCCCCGGGACAGATCTCTGGAAACACCATATATTTT.

This chain connects TRBV29-1 to TRBJ1-1; D is undetermined. This CDR3 spans 12 amino acids. V was cut by 4 bases and J by 1 base, with 7 bases left in between. Per the germline V gene, CDR1 is SQVTM and CDR2 is ANQGSEA. CDR3 bases: TGCAGCGTTGGCGCGGCGAACACTGAAGCTTTCTTT. It is translated as CSVGAANTEAFF.

The J gene is TRBJ2-5, the V gene TRBV13; TRBD2 agrees at 12 bases. V lost 5 bases, J lost 3 bases, and 10 bases stayed unmatched. The CDR3 sequence is 17 residues long. The germline CDR1 and CDR2 sequences are PRHDT and FYEKMQ (reference sequence). CDR3 nucleotide sequence: TGTGCCAGCAGCCCACCGACTAGCGGGGGCCGGAAAGAGACCCAGTACTTC. It translates to CASSPPTSGGRKETQYF.

The genes are TRBV5-4 and TRBJ1-2, with unresolved D. Germline V gene lookup returns CDR1 SGHNT and CDR2 YYREEE (reference sequence). This CDR3 comprises 12 residues. Trimming took off 4 bases at V and 8 bases at J, with 12 bases between the two ends. The CDR3 DNA follows: TGTGCCAGCAGCCTGGACCGTTCAGGCTACACCTTC. Translated: CASSLDRSGYTF. The entire variable domain, with the rest obtained from reference TRBV5-4 and TRBJ1-2, is as follows: ETGVTQSPTHLIKTRGQQVTLRCSSQSGHNTVSWYQQALGQGPQFIFQYYREEENGRGNFPPRFSGLQFPNYSSELNVNALELDDSALYLCASSLDRSGYTFGSGTRLTVV.

Only one count was recorded for this clone. The chain carries TRBV14 and TRBJ2-6; D remains unclear. This CDR3 is 15 amino acids long. V lost 1 base, J lost 2 bases, and 6 bases lay in between. In germline, CDR1 is SGHDN, CDR2 FVKESK. CDR3 nucleotide sequence: TGTGCCAGCAGCCAAGCCGGAACTGGGGCCAACGTCCTGACTTTC. Amino acid sequence: CASSQAGTGANVLTF.

This clone was detected only once. This chain links TRBV5-5 with TRBJ2-2, with D possibly matching TRBD1 (5 bases). V dropped 4 bases and J dropped 4 bases, with 11 bases sitting between them. CDR3 length equals 14 residues. Germline CDR1 reads SGHKS; CDR2 reads YYEKEE (reference sequence). CDR3: CASSPIRVTGELFF. The CDR3, as DNA: TGTGCCAGCAGCCCCATCAGGGTCACCGGGGAGCTGTTTTTT. The whole variable domain, remainder taken from reference TRBV5-5 and TRBJ2-2, is DAGVTQSPTHLIKTRGQQVTLRCSPISGHKSVSWYQQVLGQGPQFIFQYYEKEERGRGNFPDRFSARQFPNYSSELNVNALLLGDSALYLCASSPIRVTGELFFGEGSRLTVL.

The chain has TRBV6-5 and TRBJ1-2; D remains unclear. V was clipped by 0 bases and J by 8 bases, with 7 bases between them. The CDR3 has 12 amino acids. The germline V gene has CDR1 MNHEY and CDR2 SVGAGI. CDR3 coding DNA: TGTGCCAGCAGTTACTCGCCCGGGGGCTACACCTTC. Protein product: CASSYSPGGYTF.

The chain couples TRBV10-3 to TRBJ2-7; D gene ambiguous. The CDR3 length is 14 residues. Trimming left V 4 bases short and J 4 bases short, with 14 bases between. Per germline, CDR1 ENHRY and CDR2 SYGVKD. CDR3 DNA: TGTGCCATCAGTGTGTACGGCGGTGGGTACGAGCAGTACTTC. It encodes CAISVYGGGYEQYF.

The chain joins TRBV28 to TRBJ1-2; tentatively, D is TRBD1 (5 bases). Deletions cut 1 base from V and 0 bases from J, with 9 bases between. Germline V lookup: CDR1 MDHEN, CDR2 SYDVKM. CDR3 length equals 15 residues. The CDR3 DNA is TGTGCCAGCAGTTTATATTTGACAGCTAACTATGGCTACACCTTC. It specifies CASSLYLTANYGYTF.

This chain links TRBV10-3 with TRBJ1-2, with 9 bases aligning to TRBD1. Germline V gene lookup returns CDR1 ENHRY and CDR2 SYGVKD. This CDR3 comprises 15 residues. The J segment lost 4 bases and the V segment lost 0 bases, leaving 3 bases of the junction unmatched. CDR3 amino acids: CAISESVTGGYGYTF. CDR3 DNA: TGTGCCATCAGTGAGTCGGTGACAGGGGGCTATGGCTACACCTTC.

V and J are TRBV7-9 and TRBJ1-3; D gene unclear. Germline-derived CDR1 and CDR2 are SEHNR and FQNEAQ (reference sequence). With 3 bases removed from V and 3 bases from J, the gap between germline ends came to 15 bases. The CDR3 has 16 amino acids. The CDR3 region has the DNA TGTGCCAGCAGCTTCTCGAAAGGGATCAATGGAAACACCATATATTTT. It encodes CASSFSKGINGNTIYF.

The DNA for the CDR3 is TGTGCCAGCAGTAACACAGGGGTCGAGCAGTACTTC. It encodes CASSNTGVEQYF. The chain has TRBV6-5 and TRBJ2-7, with 7 bases that match TRBD1. The germline gives CDR1 MNHEY, CDR2 SVGAGI. V dropped 5 bases and J dropped 6; count of bases not matched to a gene: 4. The CDR3 spans 12 residues.

The chain is built from TRBV7-2 and TRBJ2-1, with 8 bases identical to TRBD2. V shed 7 bases, J shed 3 bases, and the junction held 20 bases outside the gene matches. The CDR3 has 19 amino acids. Germline V gene lookup returns CDR1 SGHTA and CDR2 FQGNSA. CDR3 loop: CASTSHKPGGTMGYNEQFF. The CDR3 nucleotides are TGTGCCAGCACCTCTCACAAGCCGGGGGGGACAATGGGCTACAATGAGCAGTTCTTC.

This chain uses TRBV18 with TRBJ1-2, with a possible D match to TRBD1 (5 bases). Looked up from germline, CDR1 is KGHSH and CDR2 is LQKENI. V shed 3 bases and J shed 4 bases, with 15 bases lying between them. The CDR3 totals 15 residues. CDR3 nucleotide sequence: TGTGCCAGCTCACCCGACCAGGGTGCTGGCTATGGCTACACCTTC. As protein: CASSPDQGAGYGYTF.

The chain combines TRBV6-5 with TRBJ1-5, with D perhaps TRBD1 (5 bases). CDR1 and CDR2 (germline): MNHEY, SVGAGI. The V and J ends lost 10 bases and 3 bases respectively, with 10 bases between them. The CDR3 sequence is 12 residues long. CDR3: CAIQGPNQPQHF. The CDR3 nucleotides are TGTGCCATCCAGGGTCCCAATCAGCCCCAGCATTTT.

J is TRBJ1-1 and V is TRBV4-1; tentative D call: TRBD1 (6 bases). V dropped 0 bases and J dropped 0 bases, with 11 bases sitting between them. Germline V gene sequence: CDR1 MGHRA, CDR2 YSYEKL. The CDR3 contains 16 residues. The CDR3 nucleotides are TGCGCCAGCAGCCAAGACAGGGGTCGCATGAACACTGAAGCTTTCTTT. Protein product: CASSQDRGRMNTEAFF.

This clone was counted between two and nine times. The chain employs TRBV2 and TRBJ1-2, with D unclear. Germline V lookup: CDR1 SNHLY, CDR2 FYNNEI. Trimming cost V 5 bases and J 0 bases, with 13 bases left between them. CDR3 length: 15 residues. CDR3 region: CASSKEGLSNYGYTF. CDR3 bases: TGTGCCAGCAGTAAGGAGGGCCTATCTAACTATGGCTACACCTTC.

The chain links TRBV7-8 to TRBJ2-7, with D unclear. Per the germline V gene, CDR1 is SGHVS and CDR2 is FQNEAQ. Trimming stripped 0 bases from V and 7 bases from J, with 10 bases between. This CDR3 is built from 13 residues. In DNA, the CDR3 is TGTGCCAGCAGCTTAGCGGTGGGTAAAGAGCAGTACTTC. Residues: CASSLAVGKEQYF.

The V call is TRBV5-1, the J call TRBJ2-7; no clear D gene. The germline CDR1 and CDR2 sequences are SGHRS and YFSETQ. The V end was cut by 4 bases, the J end by 4 bases, with 15 bases between. The CDR3 has 14 residues. The CDR3 sequence: CASSPRGGRYEQYF. The CDR3 region has the DNA TGCGCCAGCAGCCCGAGAGGCGGACGTTACGAGCAGTACTTC.

This chain joins TRBV7-2 and TRBJ2-7; D is perhaps TRBD1 or TRBD2 (6 bases each). Germline values: CDR1 SGHTA, CDR2 FQGNSA. The CDR3 spans 16 residues. V was pared by 2 bases and J by 5 bases, with 19 bases between. This CDR3 is CASSLLQGGTTHEQYF. The CDR3 DNA reads TGTGCCAGCAGCTTACTTCAGGGCGGGACAACCCACGAGCAGTACTTC.

The table lists this clone with a few counts. This chain uses TRBV5-1 with TRBJ1-2; a weak D match, TRBD1 (5 bases). V was cut by 0 bases and J by 8 bases, with 11 bases left in between. The CDR3 has 13 amino acids. Germline CDR1 and CDR2: SGHRS and YFSETQ. This chain's CDR3 is CASSLAGNVGYTF. DNA for the CDR3: TGCGCCAGCAGCTTGGCAGGGAATGTAGGCTACACCTTC.